This TCR beta chain was sequenced for a study of blood T cell repertoires in COVID-19. Study context: Acute and convalescent COVID-19 specimens originated in the United States, Italy and Spain. T cells, B-cell-depleted T cells, or PBMCs supplied cDNA or gDNA.

Trimming removed 6 bases at V and 4 bases at J, with 19 bases between. Germline V gene data show CDR1 as SQVTM and CDR2 as ANQGSEA. There are 15 residues in the CDR3. Sequencing was performed with immunoSEQ multiplex PCR; in TCRdb, only in-frame clones are kept and a portion is missing. The sample contains about 200,000 clones, 70% to 85% of which appear only once. This rearrangement joins TRBV29-1 to TRBJ1-3; D possibly corresponds to TRBD1 (6 bases). The clonotype originates from a human donor with acute or convalescent COVID-19. The donor label of this sample is uncertain. The source material was peripheral blood. CDR3 DNA: TGCAGCGTAACCGGCCACAGGGATTCAGGAAACACCATATATTTT. It codes for CSVTGHRDSGNTIYF.